A selection of T cell receptor beta chains follows, all from one sample in a study of blood T cell repertoires in COVID-19. Profiled with immunoSEQ multiplex PCR; TCRdb holds only in-frame clones, not every one. The sample has almost 400,000 clones; around 87% are singletons. The sample consisted of PBMCs or T cells enriched from blood (not recorded which). These receptors all stem from a woman aged 25-40 years with acute COVID-19. Each CDR3 is given without its conserved first and last residue. Each record gives: V gene, J gene, clone size, CDR3 protein. Some rows mark clone size as missing; the rest say once, few, many or name a class of expanded clone.

v_gene: TRBV5-1
j_gene: TRBJ1-2
abundance: once
CDR3aa: ASSLGEGGAVELDYGYT

v_gene: TRBV14
j_gene: TRBJ2-2
abundance: once
CDR3aa: ASSQGQGARSGELF

v_gene: TRBV9
j_gene: TRBJ1-3
abundance: once
CDR3aa: ASSVNEGNTIY

v_gene: TRBV4-2
j_gene: TRBJ1-5
abundance: NA
CDR3aa: ASSQSAGGATHSNQPQH

v_gene: TRBV5-1
j_gene: TRBJ2-5
abundance: NA
CDR3aa: ASSPVAGSEETQY

v_gene: TRBV5-1
j_gene: TRBJ2-1
abundance: NA
CDR3aa: ASSPAPRGNNEQF

v_gene: TRBV9
j_gene: TRBJ2-3
abundance: once
CDR3aa: ASSPRQGVGTDTQY

v_gene: TRBV7-2
j_gene: TRBJ2-7
abundance: NA
CDR3aa: ASSSRPGKLYEQY

v_gene: TRBV19
j_gene: TRBJ2-1
abundance: NA
CDR3aa: ASTLAGENYNEQF

v_gene: TRBV5-1
j_gene: TRBJ2-5
abundance: NA
CDR3aa: ASSLIERGAQGQTQY

v_gene: TRBV27
j_gene: TRBJ2-2
abundance: once
CDR3aa: ASSWGRLAGGPTGELF

v_gene: TRBV9
j_gene: TRBJ1-2
abundance: NA
CDR3aa: ASGEGVPTNYGYT

v_gene: TRBV2
j_gene: TRBJ2-5
abundance: NA
CDR3aa: AGGPNQETQY

v_gene: TRBV19
j_gene: TRBJ2-7
abundance: NA
CDR3aa: ASSTGRGEQY

v_gene: TRBV7-6
j_gene: TRBJ1-1
abundance: NA
CDR3aa: ASSPTGGGLDTEAF

v_gene: TRBV5-8
j_gene: TRBJ1-1
abundance: NA
CDR3aa: ASSFRGIMNTEAF

v_gene: TRBV10-3
j_gene: TRBJ1-6
abundance: NA
CDR3aa: AISESIFGKSPLH

v_gene: TRBV19
j_gene: TRBJ1-5
abundance: NA
CDR3aa: ASSRGASNQPQH

v_gene: TRBV19
j_gene: TRBJ2-2
abundance: NA
CDR3aa: ASSGQGLGGELF

v_gene: TRBV3-1/TRBV3-2
j_gene: TRBJ1-1
abundance: NA
CDR3aa: ASSQGVGRTEAF

v_gene: TRBV19
j_gene: TRBJ2-1
abundance: NA
CDR3aa: ASWGTGRNEQF

v_gene: TRBV12-3/TRBV12-4
j_gene: TRBJ1-2
abundance: NA
CDR3aa: ASSLGESYGYT

v_gene: TRBV15
j_gene: TRBJ2-1
abundance: NA
CDR3aa: ATSIQRGGLGEQF

v_gene: TRBV12-5
j_gene: TRBJ2-1
abundance: NA
CDR3aa: ASGLYSEKQF

v_gene: TRBV7-8
j_gene: TRBJ1-5
abundance: NA
CDR3aa: ASSHLGGQPQH

v_gene: TRBV6-5
j_gene: TRBJ1-1
abundance: NA
CDR3aa: ASSHRTGNTEAF

v_gene: TRBV3-1/TRBV3-2
j_gene: TRBJ2-7
abundance: NA
CDR3aa: ASSWTGISYEQY

v_gene: TRBV6-1
j_gene: TRBJ1-1
abundance: NA
CDR3aa: ASSEGGDRDMPEAF

v_gene: TRBV2
j_gene: TRBJ2-7
abundance: many
CDR3aa: ASVSQSGGEQY

v_gene: TRBV6-5
j_gene: TRBJ1-4
abundance: once
CDR3aa: ASRTGLKEKLF

v_gene: TRBV28
j_gene: TRBJ2-7
abundance: NA
CDR3aa: ASSLGGAGGQFNEQY